Listed below are T cell receptor beta chains from one sample, sequenced in a study of shared clonotypes between healthy human individuals. TCRdb keeps only in-frame clones here, not all; method: immunoSEQ multiplex PCR. The profile covers roughly 2.2 million clones, with around 90% appearing a single time and 0.37% taken by the ten largest. Sample: naive CD4+ T cells from PBMCs. These receptors all come from a man younger than 30 in good health. Some clones in this sample may be carry-over from other donors' samples. The CDR3 runs from the conserved cysteine through the conserved F or W. D genes are given only for firm matches. Clone size appears in some rows only: once, few, many, or a class for an expanded clone.

abundance: NA
v_gene: TRBV11-2
d_gene: NA
j_gene: TRBJ2-7
CDR3nt: TGTGCCAGCAGCTTAGATGGAGCCGGGAGCGCTACGGTTAAGCAGTACTTC
CDR3aa: CASSLDGAGSATVKQYF

abundance: NA
v_gene: TRBV7-3
d_gene: NA
j_gene: TRBJ2-6
CDR3nt: TGTGCCAGCAGCTTAACGGCAGGGGCCAACGTCCTGACTTTC
CDR3aa: CASSLTAGANVLTF

abundance: NA
v_gene: TRBV5-4
d_gene: NA
j_gene: TRBJ2-3
CDR3nt: TGTGCCAGCAGCTCCCGGACTAGCACAGATACGCAGTATTTT
CDR3aa: CASSSRTSTDTQYF

abundance: NA
v_gene: TRBV9
d_gene: TRBD1
j_gene: TRBJ2-3
CDR3nt: TGTGCCAGCAGCGGAAAGGGGGCAGGAACCCCCCGAGGATACACAGATACGCAGTATTTT
CDR3aa: CASSGKGAGTPRGYTDTQYF

abundance: NA
v_gene: TRBV7-9
d_gene: TRBD2
j_gene: TRBJ2-7
CDR3nt: TGTGCCAGCACCTCGACTAGCGGGAGTTACGAGCAGTACTTC
CDR3aa: CASTSTSGSYEQYF

abundance: once
v_gene: TRBV5-1
d_gene: TRBD1
j_gene: TRBJ1-4
CDR3nt: TGCGCCAGCAGCCCAGAGGGACAGAGCACGTCAACTAATGAAAAACTGTTTTTT
CDR3aa: CASSPEGQSTSTNEKLFF

abundance: NA
v_gene: TRBV9
d_gene: NA
j_gene: TRBJ2-7
CDR3nt: TGTGCCAGCAGCGCAGGACTACTAACCTACGAGCAGTACTTC
CDR3aa: CASSAGLLTYEQYF

abundance: NA
v_gene: TRBV9
d_gene: NA
j_gene: TRBJ2-2
CDR3nt: TGTGCCAGCAGCGTCCAATCACCGGGACACACGAACACCGGGGAGCTGTTTTTT
CDR3aa: CASSVQSPGHTNTGELFF

abundance: few
v_gene: TRBV7-3
d_gene: NA
j_gene: TRBJ2-3
CDR3nt: TGTGCCAGCAGCTTATTTGGCACAGATACGCAGTATTTT
CDR3aa: CASSLFGTDTQYF

abundance: NA
v_gene: TRBV4-3
d_gene: TRBD2
j_gene: TRBJ2-1
CDR3nt: TGCGCCAGCAGCCAAGCTATAGGACTAGCGTTTTACAATGAGCAGTTCTTC
CDR3aa: CASSQAIGLAFYNEQFF

abundance: NA
v_gene: TRBV29-1
d_gene: NA
j_gene: TRBJ1-2
CDR3nt: TGCAGCGTTGAAGATCCCATTTATGGCTACACCTTC
CDR3aa: CSVEDPIYGYTF

abundance: NA
v_gene: TRBV4-3
d_gene: TRBD2
j_gene: TRBJ2-1
CDR3nt: TGCGCCAGCAGCCAAGAACTAGCGGGATACTACAATGAGCAGTTCTTC
CDR3aa: CASSQELAGYYNEQFF

abundance: once
v_gene: TRBV27
d_gene: NA
j_gene: TRBJ2-1
CDR3nt: TGTGCCAGCACCTTTATTGCTGCCGGGAACAATGAGCAGTTCTTC
CDR3aa: CASTFIAAGNNEQFF

abundance: NA
v_gene: TRBV7-3
d_gene: NA
j_gene: TRBJ2-3
CDR3nt: TGTGCCAGCAGCTCCGCCTCCGGAAGGGGTAGCACAGATACGCAGTATTTT
CDR3aa: CASSSASGRGSTDTQYF

abundance: NA
v_gene: TRBV6-1
d_gene: NA
j_gene: TRBJ1-1
CDR3nt: TGTGCCAGCAGTGAACTGTTAACTGCTCTGAACACTGAAGCTTTCTTT
CDR3aa: CASSELLTALNTEAFF

abundance: NA
v_gene: TRBV28
d_gene: NA
j_gene: TRBJ1-2
CDR3nt: TGTGCCAGCAGTTTCGGGGCGTCCTACTATGGCTACACCTTC
CDR3aa: CASSFGASYYGYTF

abundance: NA
v_gene: TRBV15
d_gene: NA
j_gene: TRBJ2-7
CDR3nt: TGTGCCACCAGCAGAGTTTTCCGGGACTACGAGCAGTACTTC
CDR3aa: CATSRVFRDYEQYF

abundance: few
v_gene: TRBV7-3
d_gene: NA
j_gene: TRBJ2-2
CDR3nt: TGTGCCAGCAGCTTGGTTGGGAACACCGGGGAGCTGTTTTTT
CDR3aa: CASSLVGNTGELFF

abundance: NA
v_gene: TRBV9
d_gene: NA
j_gene: TRBJ2-2
CDR3nt: TGTGCCAGCAGCGTAGTGGCCAACACCGGGGAGCTGTTTTTT
CDR3aa: CASSVVANTGELFF

abundance: once
v_gene: TRBV28
d_gene: NA
j_gene: TRBJ1-5
CDR3nt: TGTGCCAGCACCCTCTGGAATCAGCCCCAGCATTTT
CDR3aa: CASTLWNQPQHF

abundance: NA
v_gene: TRBV4-3
d_gene: NA
j_gene: TRBJ1-1
CDR3nt: TGCGCCAGCAGCCAAGAATCCGGCCGGGGGGGAGCTTTCTTT
CDR3aa: CASSQESGRGGAFF

abundance: NA
v_gene: TRBV7-2
d_gene: TRBD1
j_gene: TRBJ2-7
CDR3nt: TGTGCCAGCAGCTTACGCCGGGACAGGGCCTACGAGCAGTACTTC
CDR3aa: CASSLRRDRAYEQYF

abundance: NA
v_gene: TRBV6-1
d_gene: TRBD1
j_gene: TRBJ2-7
CDR3nt: TGTGCCAGCAGTACCTCGGGGACAGGGGGCCGCGAGCAGTACTTC
CDR3aa: CASSTSGTGGREQYF

abundance: NA
v_gene: TRBV25-1
d_gene: TRBD1
j_gene: TRBJ1-5
CDR3nt: TGTGCCAGCAGTGAGGCGACAGGGGATCAGCCCCAGCATTTT
CDR3aa: CASSEATGDQPQHF

abundance: NA
v_gene: TRBV6-6
d_gene: NA
j_gene: TRBJ1-1
CDR3nt: TGTGCCAGCAGAACAGGGAACACTGAAGCTTTCTTT
CDR3aa: CASRTGNTEAFF

abundance: once
v_gene: TRBV6-5
d_gene: NA
j_gene: TRBJ2-5
CDR3nt: TGTGCCAGCAGGTCCGGGCAAGAGACCCAGTACTTC
CDR3aa: CASRSGQETQYF

abundance: NA
v_gene: TRBV12-5
d_gene: TRBD2
j_gene: TRBJ2-3
CDR3nt: TGTGCTAGTGGCCAAGGACTAGCGGGATGGACAGATACGCAGTATTTT
CDR3aa: CASGQGLAGWTDTQYF

abundance: NA
v_gene: TRBV6-5
d_gene: NA
j_gene: TRBJ1-5
CDR3nt: TGTGCCAGCAGTTACAGGGGCAACAATCAGCCCCAGCATTTT
CDR3aa: CASSYRGNNQPQHF

abundance: NA
v_gene: TRBV6-5
d_gene: TRBD1
j_gene: TRBJ1-1
CDR3nt: TGTGCCAGCAGCCGACAGGGCCACCGGAACACTGAAGCTTTCTTT
CDR3aa: CASSRQGHRNTEAFF

abundance: NA
v_gene: TRBV4-1
d_gene: TRBD1
j_gene: TRBJ1-4
CDR3nt: TGCGCCAGCAGCCAAGGGCAGGGGGATAATGAAAAACTGTTTTTT
CDR3aa: CASSQGQGDNEKLFF

abundance: NA
v_gene: TRBV5-1
d_gene: NA
j_gene: TRBJ1-2
CDR3nt: TGCGCCAGCAGCTTGACAGGGAGGGGCTACACCTTC
CDR3aa: CASSLTGRGYTF

abundance: once
v_gene: TRBV14
d_gene: NA
j_gene: TRBJ2-6
CDR3nt: TGTGCCAGCGCCGAAACCAACGTCCTGACTTTC
CDR3aa: CASAETNVLTF

abundance: NA
v_gene: TRBV15
d_gene: NA
j_gene: TRBJ1-1
CDR3nt: TGTGCCACCAGCAGAGGTACCGCAGGGGCTGAAGCTTTCTTT
CDR3aa: CATSRGTAGAEAFF

abundance: NA
v_gene: TRBV6-1
d_gene: TRBD1
j_gene: TRBJ1-3
CDR3nt: TGTGCCAGCAGTGAAACAGGGGGATGGAGAAACACCATATATTTT
CDR3aa: CASSETGGWRNTIYF

abundance: NA
v_gene: TRBV11-2
d_gene: TRBD1
j_gene: TRBJ1-1
CDR3nt: TGTGCCAGCAGCTCAAAGGGAGGGACAGAGAACACTGAAGCTTTCTTT
CDR3aa: CASSSKGGTENTEAFF

abundance: NA
v_gene: TRBV5-6
d_gene: NA
j_gene: TRBJ2-7
CDR3nt: TGTGCCAGCAGCTTGGCAGTAGCGGTTCCCTACGAGCAGTACTTC
CDR3aa: CASSLAVAVPYEQYF

abundance: NA
v_gene: TRBV6-5
d_gene: NA
j_gene: TRBJ2-7
CDR3nt: TGTGCCAGCAGGGCAGGGAGCAACGAGCAGTACTTC
CDR3aa: CASRAGSNEQYF

abundance: once
v_gene: TRBV5-4
d_gene: NA
j_gene: TRBJ2-7
CDR3nt: TGTGCCAGCAGCCCCGGGACGGAACTCTACGAGCAGTACTTC
CDR3aa: CASSPGTELYEQYF

abundance: NA
v_gene: TRBV19
d_gene: TRBD1
j_gene: TRBJ1-5
CDR3nt: TGTGCCAGTAGTATAATCGACAGGGGAAGCAATCAGCCCCAGCATTTT
CDR3aa: CASSIIDRGSNQPQHF

abundance: NA
v_gene: TRBV28
d_gene: NA
j_gene: TRBJ2-1
CDR3nt: TGTGCCAGCAGTTTTCGGTCCCGCAATGAGCAGTTCTTC
CDR3aa: CASSFRSRNEQFF

abundance: NA
v_gene: TRBV7-6
d_gene: NA
j_gene: TRBJ1-1
CDR3nt: TGTGCCAGCAGCTTAGCCGATGGGACTGAAGCTTTCTTT
CDR3aa: CASSLADGTEAFF

abundance: NA
v_gene: TRBV7-9
d_gene: TRBD1
j_gene: TRBJ1-1
CDR3nt: TGTGCCAGCAGCACGACAGGGGTCACTGAAGCTTTCTTT
CDR3aa: CASSTTGVTEAFF

abundance: NA
v_gene: TRBV11-2
d_gene: TRBD2
j_gene: TRBJ2-5
CDR3nt: TGTGCCAGCAGCTTAGGGGCGGGAGGGCCCGAGACCCAGTACTTC
CDR3aa: CASSLGAGGPETQYF

abundance: NA
v_gene: TRBV5-1
d_gene: TRBD2
j_gene: TRBJ2-7
CDR3nt: TGCGCCAGCAGCTCCCACTTGACTAGCGGGAAATTACTTAGCTCCTACGAGCAGTACTTC
CDR3aa: CASSSHLTSGKLLSSYEQYF

abundance: NA
v_gene: TRBV9
d_gene: NA
j_gene: TRBJ1-4
CDR3nt: TGTGCCAGCAGCGTAGGAGGGGATGAACTGTTTTTT
CDR3aa: CASSVGGDELFF

abundance: NA
v_gene: TRBV5-1
d_gene: TRBD1
j_gene: TRBJ2-1
CDR3nt: TGCGCCAGCAGCCAAAAGCCTACAGGGGGGAATGAGCAGTTCTTC
CDR3aa: CASSQKPTGGNEQFF

abundance: NA
v_gene: TRBV7-2
d_gene: TRBD2
j_gene: TRBJ2-3
CDR3nt: TGTGCCAGCAGCACCGGACTAGCGGGAGGGGACACAGATACGCAGTATTTT
CDR3aa: CASSTGLAGGDTDTQYF

abundance: NA
v_gene: TRBV6-1
d_gene: NA
j_gene: TRBJ2-5
CDR3nt: TGTGCCAGCAGTGAAGGGACGCGGGAGACCCAGTACTTC
CDR3aa: CASSEGTRETQYF

abundance: NA
v_gene: TRBV6-5
d_gene: NA
j_gene: TRBJ1-4
CDR3nt: TGTGCCAGCAGTTACCTTCCTTCAACTAATGAAAAACTGTTTTTT
CDR3aa: CASSYLPSTNEKLFF